Here is one T cell receptor beta chain with its context. This specimen comes from a study of blood T cell repertoires in COVID-19. TCRdb's table, derived via immunoSEQ multiplex PCR, lists solely in-frame clones and lacks some. This table has roughly 200,000 clones, around 89% appearing once. The source material was peripheral blood. This sequence originates from a man aged 35-49 years with active or convalescent COVID-19.

The CDR3 loop reads CASRTAQVSNQPQHF. The CDR3 DNA is TGTGCCAGCAGAACAGCCCAGGTTAGCAATCAGCCCCAGCATTTT. This chain uses TRBV28 with TRBJ1-5, with D unclear. V was cut by 6 bases and J by 0 bases, with 12 bases left in between. The CDR3 runs to 15 residues. CDR1 is MDHEN, CDR2 SYDVKM, per germline.